This TCR beta chain was retrieved from a study of OX40 agonist ivuxolimab in advanced cancers. Concerning the study at large: Ivuxolimab was an agonistic, fully human IgG2 monoclonal antibody directed against OX40 (CD134), a costimulatory receptor. Among the approximately 54 dose-escalation patients, 19 had hepatocellular carcinoma, approximately 15 melanoma, 9 renal cell carcinoma and 9 head and neck cancer. The purpose of peripheral TCRbeta sequencing was to test whether ivuxolimab changed TCR sequence diversity and led to clonal T-cell expansion. A male proportion of almost 85% and a mean age of around 60 years, ranging from about 23 to 90, were recorded for the dose-escalation cohort. The paper covers the monotherapy dose-escalation part of the phase I ivuxolimab trial, which included N ≈ 57 patients. Intravenous ivuxolimab was administered to patients every 2 weeks at six dose levels: 0.01, 0.1, 0.3, 1.5, 3 and 10 mg/kg. Patients were allowed to have had prior anti-PD-1, anti-PD-L1 or anti-CTLA-4 therapy, and 30% to 40% of the dose-escalation patients had previously received checkpoint inhibitors. Three dose-escalation patients achieved partial responses, one with hepatocellular carcinoma and two with cutaneous melanoma.

A word on this clone: Its binding antigen is unknown. Base qualities are not at hand, and no much larger clone is one base apart.

Including cysteine and phenylalanine, the CDR3 has 14 amino acids. Solely the CDR3 DNA is kept, with 42 bases framed from the first base. Looking up the germline V gene yields CDR1 MNHEY and CDR2 SVGAGI. V and J lose 2 bases and 4 bases, and a span of 11 bases separates them. The investigation overall reported the following: Antigen specificity was not determined for the clonally expanded peripheral T cells. At doses from 0.1 to 3.0 mg/kg, clonal expansion was seen in both CD4+ and CD8+ blood T cells between baseline and week 6. In the 0.1-3.0 mg/kg groups, partial responders had among the lowest normalized peripheral clonal expansion, particularly in CD8+ T cells. Low levels of normalized T-cell clonal expansion were also seen in some patients who did not respond. On average, CD8+ T cells showed more expanded clones than CD4+ T cells after ivuxolimab.

To sequence the TCRbeta CDR3 region, genomic DNA was isolated from the sorted cells. The immunoSEQ Assay was used to sequence the TCRbeta CDR3 regions. TCRdb obtained this table from immuneACCESS and retained in-frame rearrangements with V and J assigned. These tables miss some clones; where compared with another copy, unresolved V genes account for less than half of the shortfall, and the remainder is unexplained. A total of about 50,000 clones appear in this sample, 89% of them only once. Together, the top ten hold over 5% of the sample. The trial excluded patients who had a history of autoimmune disease or were on systemic immunosuppression. Peripheral blood for TCR sequencing was collected from all dose cohorts at baseline, on cycle 4 day 1, and on cycle 7 day 1. The samples were taken from a phase I, first-in-human, multicenter, open-label dose-escalation trial of ivuxolimab. Adults with locally advanced or metastatic head and neck squamous cell, hepatocellular, melanoma or renal cell carcinoma were enrolled in the trial. Before TCR sequencing, CD4+ and CD8+ T cells were separately sorted from peripheral blood.

The chain uses TRBV6-5 and TRBJ1-2, and the D gene may be TRBD1, 6 bases matching. The sequences come from CD4+ or CD8+ T cells sorted from blood, collected in a trial of the OX40 agonist ivuxolimab. This TCR was sampled from an adult with an advanced solid tumor such as melanoma, head and neck, liver or kidney cancer. In nucleotide form, the sequence is TGTGCCAGCAGTTACCCCGGACAGACCTATGGCTACACCTTC. The translation is CASSYPGQTYGYTF.